Listed below are T cell receptor beta chains from one sample, sequenced in a study of tumor-infiltrating lymphocytes in primary liver carcinoma. Via MiXCR, TCRdb re-called the multiplex PCR reads, giving one row per CDR3 protein. The sample includes roughly 30,000 distinct CDR3 sequences, over 65% of them seen just once. Sequencing was done on a sample of liver tumor tissue from sampling region 5. These receptors were collected from a middle-aged man with primary liver carcinoma and hepatitis B virus infection. Both conserved end residues are part of each CDR3. A D gene is named only where the DNA matches it firmly. The size field is filled for only some rows; it gives once, few, many or a size class.

J gene: TRBJ1-1
clone size: -
CDR3 length: 15
D gene: TRBD1
V gene: TRBV6-1
CDR3 protein: CASCEGTGGNTEAFF
CDR3 DNA: TGTGCCAGCTGTGAAGGGACAGGGGGCAACACTGAAGCTTTCTTT

J gene: TRBJ1-2
clone size: -
CDR3 length: 14
D gene: -
V gene: TRBV12-3/TRBV12-4
CDR3 protein: CASSLEPTSYDYTF
CDR3 DNA: TGTGCCAGCAGTTTAGAACCGACAAGCTATGACTATACCTTC

J gene: TRBJ2-1
clone size: -
CDR3 length: 13
D gene: -
V gene: TRBV10-1
CDR3 protein: CATSELRNNEQLF
CDR3 DNA: TGCGCCACCAGTGAATTGAGGAACAATGAGCAGCTCTTC

J gene: TRBJ2-7
clone size: -
CDR3 length: 14
D gene: -
V gene: TRBV6-5
CDR3 protein: CAGSWTASSYEQYF
CDR3 DNA: TGTGCCGGCAGTTGGACGGCTAGCTCCTACGAGCAGTACTTC

J gene: TRBJ2-5
clone size: -
CDR3 length: 16
D gene: TRBD1
V gene: TRBV11-2
CDR3 protein: CTSSQTPGRGKETRYF
CDR3 DNA: TGTACCAGCAGCCAAACTCCTGGCAGGGGGAAAGAGACCAGGTACTTC

J gene: TRBJ2-3
clone size: -
CDR3 length: 14
D gene: TRBD2
V gene: TRBV2
CDR3 protein: CASSGTSERNTQYF
CDR3 DNA: TGTGCCAGCAGTGGAACTAGCGAGCGAAATACGCAGTATTTT

J gene: TRBJ2-3
clone size: -
CDR3 length: 14
D gene: -
V gene: TRBV4-1
CDR3 protein: CASNQAGNLDTQYF
CDR3 DNA: TGCGCCAGCAACCAGGCCGGGAATCTAGATACGCAGTATTTT

J gene: TRBJ2-7
clone size: many
CDR3 length: 17
D gene: TRBD2
V gene: TRBV20-1
CDR3 protein: CSASPLGTSGRSYEQYF
CDR3 DNA: TGCAGTGCTAGTCCCCTAGGGACTAGCGGGAGGTCCTACGAGCAGTACTTC

J gene: TRBJ2-5
clone size: once
CDR3 length: 18
D gene: TRBD2
V gene: TRBV4-1
CDR3 protein: CASGQETRSSAAGESQYF
CDR3 DNA: TGCGCCAGCGGCCAAGAAACCCGGTCCTCCGCTGCGGGGGAGTCCCAGTACTTC

J gene: TRBJ2-7
clone size: -
CDR3 length: 14
D gene: -
V gene: TRBV4-3
CDR3 protein: CASSQEGSTYEQYF
CDR3 DNA: TGTGCCAGCAGCCAAGAAGGCTCCACCTACGAGCAGTACTTC

J gene: TRBJ2-1
clone size: large
CDR3 length: 12
D gene: -
V gene: TRBV11-3
CDR3 protein: CASSLDSNEQFF
CDR3 DNA: TGTGCCAGCAGCTTAGATTCTAATGAGCAGTTCTTC

J gene: TRBJ1-1
clone size: -
CDR3 length: 14
D gene: -
V gene: TRBV12-3/TRBV12-4
CDR3 protein: CASSLLPEGIEAFF
CDR3 DNA: TGTGCCAGCAGTTTATTGCCAGAGGGCATTGAAGCTTTCTTT

J gene: TRBJ2-7
clone size: many
CDR3 length: 15
D gene: TRBD2
V gene: TRBV7-9
CDR3 protein: CASSSETSGYYEQYF
CDR3 DNA: TGTGCCAGCAGCTCGGAGACTAGCGGGTACTACGAGCAGTACTTC

J gene: TRBJ2-5
clone size: many
CDR3 length: 16
D gene: -
V gene: TRBV5-1
CDR3 protein: CASSLVGAGAQETQYF
CDR3 DNA: TGCGCCAGCAGCTTGGTAGGAGCAGGGGCACAAGAGACCCAGTACTTC

J gene: TRBJ2-7
clone size: -
CDR3 length: 13
D gene: -
V gene: TRBV6-2/TRBV6-3
CDR3 protein: CASRGTWRGWQYF
CDR3 DNA: TGTGCTAGCAGAGGGACATGGCGTGGTTGGCAGTACTTC

J gene: TRBJ2-3
clone size: -
CDR3 length: 16
D gene: -
V gene: TRBV4-2
CDR3 protein: CAGSQDRTGVRDTQYF
CDR3 DNA: TGTGCCGGCAGCCAAGACCGAACGGGAGTAAGGGATACGCAGTATTTT

J gene: TRBJ1-5
clone size: -
CDR3 length: 13
D gene: -
V gene: TRBV6-2/TRBV6-3
CDR3 protein: CASSFLQGRSQHF
CDR3 DNA: TGTGCCAGCAGTTTCCTGCAGGGGCGAAGCCAGCATTTT

J gene: TRBJ2-7
clone size: once
CDR3 length: 17
D gene: TRBD2
V gene: TRBV6-5
CDR3 protein: CASILGLAGGSSYEQYF
CDR3 DNA: TGTGCCAGCATCCTTGGTCTAGCGGGAGGTAGCTCCTACGAGCAGTACTTC

J gene: TRBJ2-1
clone size: -
CDR3 length: 15
D gene: -
V gene: TRBV28
CDR3 protein: CTSRPKSDYYNEQFF
CDR3 DNA: TGTACCAGCAGACCCAAATCGGACTACTACAATGAGCAGTTCTTC

J gene: TRBJ1-2
clone size: -
CDR3 length: 12
D gene: -
V gene: TRBV6-2/TRBV6-3
CDR3 protein: CASSGQRCGYTF
CDR3 DNA: TGTGCCAGCAGCGGACAGAGATGTGGCTACACCTTC

J gene: TRBJ2-1
clone size: medium-sized
CDR3 length: 16
D gene: TRBD2
V gene: TRBV29-1
CDR3 protein: CSVEWGASSGRTEQFF
CDR3 DNA: TGCAGCGTTGAATGGGGGGCGTCTAGCGGGAGGACTGAGCAGTTCTTC

J gene: TRBJ2-7
clone size: -
CDR3 length: 11
D gene: -
V gene: TRBV11-2
CDR3 protein: CAGSPAYEQYF
CDR3 DNA: TGTGCCGGCAGCCCAGCATACGAGCAGTACTTC

J gene: TRBJ1-2
clone size: -
CDR3 length: 12
D gene: -
V gene: TRBV6-1
CDR3 protein: CASSEALLDYTF
CDR3 DNA: TGTGCTAGCAGTGAAGCGCTCTTAGACTACACCTTC

J gene: TRBJ2-1
clone size: -
CDR3 length: 16
D gene: -
V gene: TRBV7-8
CDR3 protein: CASSSDFGGTYNGQFF
CDR3 DNA: TGTGCCAGTAGCTCTGACTTCGGCGGTACCTACAATGGGCAGTTCTTC

J gene: TRBJ2-5
clone size: -
CDR3 length: 16
D gene: -
V gene: TRBV11-2
CDR3 protein: CASSPTSGGGKETQYF
CDR3 DNA: TGTGCCAGCAGTCCAACTTCTGGTGGGGGGAAAGAGACCCAGTACTTC

J gene: TRBJ2-7
clone size: -
CDR3 length: 11
D gene: -
V gene: TRBV11-2
CDR3 protein: CASTPDYEQYF
CDR3 DNA: TGTGCCAGCACCCCGGACTACGAGCAATACTTC

J gene: TRBJ2-5
clone size: -
CDR3 length: 17
D gene: TRBD2
V gene: TRBV5-4
CDR3 protein: CASSHLRTAGGGGTQYF
CDR3 DNA: TGTGCCAGCAGCCATCTCCGGACAGCGGGAGGGGGAGGGACCCAGTACTTC

J gene: TRBJ1-5
clone size: -
CDR3 length: 15
D gene: -
V gene: TRBV19
CDR3 protein: CASSFTGTGNQPQHF
CDR3 DNA: TGTGCCAGTAGTTTCACAGGGACCGGGAATCAGCCCCAGCATTTT

J gene: TRBJ2-1
clone size: -
CDR3 length: 14
D gene: TRBD2
V gene: TRBV11-2
CDR3 protein: CASSIAGLYNEQFF
CDR3 DNA: TGTGCCAGCAGCATAGCGGGCCTATACAATGAGCAGTTCTTC

J gene: TRBJ2-7
clone size: few
CDR3 length: 13
D gene: -
V gene: TRBV4-3
CDR3 protein: CASSQVYEREQYF
CDR3 DNA: TGCGCCAGCAGCCAAGTTTATGAAAGGGAGCAGTACTTC

J gene: TRBJ2-3
clone size: -
CDR3 length: 16
D gene: -
V gene: TRBV2
CDR3 protein: CASSENEVTSQYMQYF
CDR3 DNA: TGTGCCAGCAGTGAAAATGAGGTTACGTCGCAGTATATGCAGTATTTT

J gene: TRBJ1-5
clone size: -
CDR3 length: 15
D gene: -
V gene: TRBV6-2/TRBV6-3
CDR3 protein: CASTVDSHSNQPQHF
CDR3 DNA: TGTGCCAGCACCGTCGACAGTCATAGCAATCAGCCCCAGCATTTT

J gene: TRBJ2-1
clone size: -
CDR3 length: 21
D gene: TRBD2
V gene: TRBV11-2
CDR3 protein: CAGSFNHGLGREWWNYNEQFF
CDR3 DNA: TGTGCCGGTAGCTTCAATCATGGGTTGGGGCGGGAGTGGTGGAACTACAATGAGCAGTTCTTC

J gene: TRBJ2-5
clone size: many
CDR3 length: 14
D gene: -
V gene: TRBV7-9
CDR3 protein: CASSFRAGGETQYF
CDR3 DNA: TGTGCCAGCAGCTTCAGGGCTGGGGGGGAGACCCAGTACTTC

J gene: TRBJ2-7
clone size: many
CDR3 length: 17
D gene: TRBD2
V gene: TRBV13
CDR3 protein: CASSLQLSGRTAYEQYF
CDR3 DNA: TGTGCCAGCAGCCTACAACTTAGCGGGAGGACGGCCTACGAGCAGTACTTC

J gene: TRBJ1-2
clone size: -
CDR3 length: 16
D gene: -
V gene: TRBV7-9
CDR3 protein: CASSPEGRLSQYDCTF
CDR3 DNA: TGTGCCAGCAGCCCCGAGGGCAGGCTGTCCCAGTATGACTGTACCTTC

J gene: TRBJ1-1
clone size: large
CDR3 length: 14
D gene: -
V gene: TRBV6-2/TRBV6-3
CDR3 protein: CASSYPELNTEAFF
CDR3 DNA: TGTGCCAGCAGTTACCCAGAGCTGAACACTGAAGCTTTCTTT

J gene: TRBJ1-2
clone size: -
CDR3 length: 19
D gene: TRBD1
V gene: TRBV5-5
CDR3 protein: CISSLDPPHITGGGYGYTF
CDR3 DNA: TGTATCAGCAGCTTGGATCCTCCCCACATTACAGGGGGTGGGTATGGCTACACCTTC

J gene: TRBJ2-5
clone size: once
CDR3 length: 16
D gene: -
V gene: TRBV11-2
CDR3 protein: CASSLTAGGPGVTQYF
CDR3 DNA: TGTGCCAGCAGCTTAACAGCAGGTGGCCCGGGGGTGACCCAGTACTTC

J gene: TRBJ2-7
clone size: once
CDR3 length: 14
D gene: TRBD2
V gene: TRBV28
CDR3 protein: CASSTLAGIYEQYF
CDR3 DNA: TGTGCCAGCAGTACCCTAGCGGGGATCTACGAGCAGTACTTC

J gene: TRBJ2-7
clone size: -
CDR3 length: 11
D gene: -
V gene: TRBV29-1
CDR3 protein: CSVDNSYEQYF
CDR3 DNA: TGCAGCGTTGACAATAGCTACGAGCAGTACTTC

J gene: TRBJ2-1
clone size: -
CDR3 length: 16
D gene: -
V gene: TRBV11-2
CDR3 protein: CASSVGVGGYYNEQSF
CDR3 DNA: TGTGCCAGCAGCGTGGGTGTGGGGGGATACTACAATGAGCAGTCCTTC

J gene: TRBJ2-7
clone size: -
CDR3 length: 16
D gene: -
V gene: TRBV11-2
CDR3 protein: CASSFIRWAIHNEQYF
CDR3 DNA: TGTGCCAGCAGTTTCATACGGTGGGCCATACATAACGAGCAGTACTTC

J gene: TRBJ2-2
clone size: -
CDR3 length: 14
D gene: -
V gene: TRBV11-1
CDR3 protein: CASSFTGVTCELFF
CDR3 DNA: TGTGCCAGCAGCTTTACGGGGGTTACCTGTGAGCTGTTTTTT

J gene: TRBJ2-1
clone size: -
CDR3 length: 18
D gene: TRBD2
V gene: TRBV30
CDR3 protein: CAWRGDTSGSIWSNEQLF
CDR3 DNA: TGTGCCTGGAGAGGGGATACTAGCGGGAGCATATGGTCGAATGAGCAGCTCTTC

J gene: TRBJ2-5
clone size: -
CDR3 length: 17
D gene: TRBD2
V gene: TRBV6-2/TRBV6-3
CDR3 protein: CASSSKVAGRPGETQYF
CDR3 DNA: TGTGCCAGCAGTTCAAAAGTAGCGGGAAGGCCGGGTGAAACCCAGTACTTC

J gene: TRBJ2-7
clone size: -
CDR3 length: 16
D gene: TRBD1
V gene: TRBV11-2
CDR3 protein: CASSFMQGAILDEQYF
CDR3 DNA: TGTGCCAGTAGCTTCATGCAGGGGGCCATACTTGACGAGCAGTACTTC

J gene: TRBJ2-7
clone size: few
CDR3 length: 14
D gene: TRBD2
V gene: TRBV5-4
CDR3 protein: CASRWDYRSHEQYF
CDR3 DNA: TGTGCCAGCAGGTGGGACTACAGATCCCACGAGCAGTACTTC

J gene: TRBJ2-3
clone size: medium-sized
CDR3 length: 14
D gene: -
V gene: TRBV11-1
CDR3 protein: CASSLGTSPPTQYF
CDR3 DNA: TGTGCCAGCAGCCTCGGGACTTCTCCACCTACGCAGTATTTT

J gene: TRBJ2-1
clone size: medium-sized
CDR3 length: 16
D gene: TRBD2
V gene: TRBV6-6
CDR3 protein: CASSFTSGSSYNEQFF
CDR3 DNA: TGTGCCAGCAGCTTCACTAGCGGGAGCTCCTACAATGAGCAGTTCTTC

J gene: TRBJ2-1
clone size: -
CDR3 length: 17
D gene: -
V gene: TRBV7-9
CDR3 protein: CASSLSYQGPKTNEQFF
CDR3 DNA: TGTGCCAGCAGCTTATCATATCAAGGGCCTAAAACAAATGAACAGTTCTTC

J gene: TRBJ2-7
clone size: -
CDR3 length: 15
D gene: -
V gene: TRBV11-2
CDR3 protein: CASSLPSGITREQYF
CDR3 DNA: TGTGCCAGCAGCTTACCCTCGGGGATTACCCGCGAGCAGTACTTC

J gene: TRBJ2-3
clone size: -
CDR3 length: 15
D gene: -
V gene: TRBV4-1
CDR3 protein: CANSQGLPYTDTQYF
CDR3 DNA: TGCGCCAACAGCCAAGGTCTTCCCTACACTGATACGCAGTATTTT

J gene: TRBJ2-1
clone size: -
CDR3 length: 13
D gene: -
V gene: TRBV12-3/TRBV12-4
CDR3 protein: CASSSREYNGQFF
CDR3 DNA: TGTGCCAGCAGTTCCCGGGAATACAATGGGCAGTTCTTC